The 12 T cell receptor beta chains below were found in one sample sequenced in a study of shared clonotypes between healthy human individuals. Some clones are missing from TCRdb's copy, which holds only in-frame ones; the method was immunoSEQ multiplex PCR. The sample consists of 500,000 to 700,000 clones, approximately 95% of them appearing once. The naive CD8 fraction comprised CD45RO-negative cells positively selected for CCR7 and excluded terminally differentiated effector memory CD45RA+ cells. Sequencing was performed on naive CD8+ T cells sorted from blood. These receptors all come from a woman in her twenties or thirties in good health.

As concerns this clone: In the same sample, other DNA sequences code for this CDR3. V usage is TRBV19 and J usage is TRBJ2-1, with 8 positions matching TRBD1. The CDR3 spans 15 residues. Unmatched junction bases numbered 6, after V lost 4 bases and J lost 4 bases. The V gene's germline CDR1 is LNHDA and CDR2 SQIVND (reference sequence). CDR3 region: CASSTGQGAYNEQFF. CDR3 DNA: TGTGCCAGTAGTACTGGACAGGGAGCTTACAATGAGCAGTTCTTC.

The genes are TRBV27 and TRBJ1-4, with TRBD1 as a possible D gene (6 bases). The germline gives CDR1 MNHEY, CDR2 SMNVEV (reference sequence). The CDR3 runs to 18 residues. V shed 5 bases and J shed 7 bases, with 26 bases lying between them. DNA for the CDR3: TGTGCCAGCAGTAAGGAGGGGAGGACCACAGGGAAATTTGAAAAACTGTTTTTT. Its protein is CASSKEGRTTGKFEKLFF. The complete variable domain, with remaining parts taken from reference TRBV27 and TRBJ1-4, reads EAQVTQNPRYLITVTGKKLTVTCSQNMNHEYMSWYRQDPGLGLRQIYYSMNVEVTDKGDVPEGYKVSRKEKRNFPLILESPSPNQTSLYFCASSKEGRTTGKFEKLFFGSGTQLSVL.

V and J are TRBV2 and TRBJ2-7; tentative D call: TRBD1 (5 bases). This CDR3 comprises 14 residues. Trimming pared 2 bases from V and 4 bases from J, leaving 12 bases between. CDR1 and CDR2 from the germline V gene are SNHLY and FYNNEI. CDR3 DNA: TGTGCCAGCAGTGAATTCGACAGACCTTACGAGCAGTACTTC. This translates into CASSEFDRPYEQYF. The variable domain in full, with the rest retrieved from reference TRBV2 and TRBJ2-7, is EPEVTQTPSHQVTQMGQEVILRCVPISNHLYFYWYRQILGQKVEFLVSFYNNEISEKSEIFDDQFSVERPDGSNFTLKIRSTKLEDSAMYFCASSEFDRPYEQYFGPGTRLTVT.

The rearrangement uses TRBV28 and TRBJ2-1; 7 bases line up with TRBD2. The V gene end was trimmed by 5 bases and the J gene end by 7 bases; junction bases not matched to a gene: 11. The CDR3 runs 15 residues. Germline values: CDR1 MDHEN, CDR2 SYDVKM. The CDR3 spells CASSRTYGEGNEQFF. CDR3 nucleotides: TGTGCCAGCAGTCGCACCTACGGGGAGGGTAATGAGCAGTTCTTC. The whole variable domain, remainder taken from reference TRBV28 and TRBJ2-1, is DVKVTQSSRYLVKRTGEKVFLECVQDMDHENMFWYRQDPGLGLRLIYFSYDVKMKEKGDIPEGYSVSREKKERFSLILESASTNQTSMYLCASSRTYGEGNEQFFGPGTRLTVL.

This clone is a singleton in its sample. The gene calls are TRBV11-2 and TRBJ1-5, with D possibly TRBD1 on 5 matching bases. Germline V gene data show CDR1 as SGHAT and CDR2 as FQNNGV. V was pared by 5 bases and J by 4 bases, with 15 bases between. The CDR3 has 15 residues. The CDR3 reads CASSAGTAFNQPQHF. The DNA of the CDR3 is TGTGCCAGCAGCGCGGGGACGGCGTTTAATCAGCCCCAGCATTTT.

The chain combines TRBV4-1 with TRBJ2-5; no clear D. The V and J ends lost 1 base and 2 bases respectively, with 11 bases between them. CDR1 is MGHRA, CDR2 YSYEKL, per germline. CDR3 length equals 15 residues. CDR3 nucleotide sequence: TGCGCCAGCAGCCAAGTGACGTCAATGCAAGAGACCCAGTACTTC. It codes for CASSQVTSMQETQYF.

V is TRBV19 and J is TRBJ2-5; D is possibly TRBD1 (5 bases). V was trimmed by 5 bases and J by 3 bases, leaving 10 bases between them. Germline loops: CDR1 LNHDA, CDR2 SQIVND (reference sequence). This CDR3 comprises 13 residues. CDR3 bases: TGTGCCAGTAGTGTGGACACTGAAGAGACCCAGTACTTC. This gives the protein CASSVDTEETQYF. The entire variable domain, with the rest obtained from reference TRBV19 and TRBJ2-5, is as follows: DGGITQSPKYLFRKEGQNVTLSCEQNLNHDAMYWYRQDPGQGLRLIYYSQIVNDFQKGDIAEGYSVSREKKESFPLTVTSAQKNPTAFYLCASSVDTEETQYFGPGTRLLVL.

The sample holds a few counts of this clone. V and J are TRBV4-1 and TRBJ2-7, with D possibly matching TRBD2 (6 bases). The CDR3 covers 13 residues. V was trimmed by 5 bases and J by 3 bases, leaving 11 bases between them. Per the germline V gene, CDR1 is MGHRA and CDR2 is YSYEKL. The chain's CDR3 is CASSAARGYEQYF. In DNA, the CDR3 is TGCGCCAGCAGCGCTGCGCGGGGCTACGAGCAGTACTTC.

This clone was picked up one time. The chain joins TRBV6-5 to TRBJ2-7; D not resolved. The CDR3 covers 14 residues. Deletions cut 4 bases from V and 2 bases from J, with 12 bases between. CDR1 MNHEY and CDR2 SVGAGI come from the germline V gene. For the CDR3, the DNA is TGTGCCAGCAGTTCTCCCGCGGAACCCTACGAGCAGTACTTC. Translated: CASSSPAEPYEQYF.

The chain uses TRBV7-9 and TRBJ1-3; tentatively, D is TRBD1 (5 bases). V was pared by 1 base and J by 3 bases, with 10 bases between. From germline, CDR1 is SEHNR and CDR2 FQNEAQ (reference sequence). The CDR3 spans 15 residues. DNA for the CDR3: TGTGCCAGCAGCTTAGGGGGGGTCGGTGGAAACACCATATATTTT. Its translation: CASSLGGVGGNTIYF.

The V call is TRBV7-9, the J call TRBJ2-7; 8 nucleotides line up with TRBD1. Germline CDR1 is SEHNR and CDR2 is FQNEAQ (reference sequence). The CDR3 runs to 12 residues. With 7 bases clipped from V and 3 bases from J, the junction kept 2 bases outside the gene matches. In nucleotides, the CDR3 is TGTGCCAGCACAGGGGGCCACTACGAGCAGTACTTC. Translating gives CASTGGHYEQYF.

As concerns this clone: This same CDR3 is encoded by further DNA sequences in the sample. The chain links TRBV28 to TRBJ2-7; D remains ambiguous. V was clipped by 1 base and J by 2 bases, with 9 bases between them. The CDR3 has 14 residues. Germline V gene sequence: CDR1 MDHEN, CDR2 SYDVKM. This CDR3 reads CASSLFGGTYEQYF. For the CDR3, the DNA is TGTGCCAGCAGTTTATTTGGCGGAACCTACGAGCAGTACTTC. Together with reference TRBV28 and TRBJ2-7, the CDR3 gives the full variable domain: DVKVTQSSRYLVKRTGEKVFLECVQDMDHENMFWYRQDPGLGLRLIYFSYDVKMKEKGDIPEGYSVSREKKERFSLILESASTNQTSMYLCASSLFGGTYEQYFGPGTRLTVT.